This TCR beta chain was captured in a study of monozygotic twins with cystic fibrosis. Findings and limits, study-wide: The repertoire was suggested to be naive-dominated, clonality median approximately 0.0093. Monozygotic CF twins shared more identical nucleotide clonotypes than unrelated patients. Shared CDR3 numbers were not associated with age, concordance or severity.

As for this clone: Its matching antigen is unknown.

Clones were read by immunoSEQ multiplex PCR, and TCRdb kept only the in-frame ones, dropping some. The sample records approximately 25,000 clones, less than 95% being singletons. Germline V CDR1 and CDR2: SEHNR, FQNEAQ (reference sequence). This CDR3 has 14 residues. The V end was cut by 1 base, the J end by 3 bases, with 9 bases between. The receptor was isolated from a girl aged 2-10 years with cystic fibrosis. The specimen was blood. This chain uses TRBV7-9 with TRBJ1-1; D not resolved. For the CDR3, the DNA is TGTGCCAGCAGCTTAGGAACGGCGTACACTGAAGCTTTCTTT. Translating it yields CASSLGTAYTEAFF.